This T cell receptor (beta chain) was documented in a study of cytomegalovirus exposure and HLA in healthy donors listed by TCRdb under 2017. As for the study more broadly: An earlier analysis of under 600 of the donors reported about 290 Gb of sequence data and around 120 million unique TCR beta sequences from some 180 million T cells. An early release that covered roughly 600 HLA-typed donors contained approximately 300 gigabases of sequencing data and about 93 million unique TCR sequences. Among the roughly 390 genotyped donors, around 81% belonged to the genetic ancestry cluster associated with self-reported Caucasian donors. The study was designed to test whether signatures of past pathogen exposure could be identified by cataloging public T cell receptors. Using immunosequencing, the study profiled T cell repertoires from 500 to 800 subjects and related those repertoires to cytomegalovirus serostatus. A separate validation cohort of about 110 different subjects was used in addition to the 666-subject first cohort. High-throughput TCR immunosequencing, statistical association of individual TCRs with disease status, and machine learning were combined to predict cytomegalovirus infection status. A later analysis re-analyzed previously published TCR beta repertoires from 660 or so donors and added high-resolution HLA genotyping to study TCR occurrence patterns. Rather than using new phenotypic data, the later analysis identified candidate immune exposures from TCR beta sequences and from how often those sequences occurred across donors. An earlier analysis of some 500 of the donors applied high-throughput TCR beta sequencing to assess whether each TCR beta V gene segment acted as functional or pseudogenic. Donor age, sex, ethnicity and CMV serostatus were compiled alongside the repertoire data. In a later genetic analysis, genome-wide SNP genotypes for about 55% of the roughly 670 donors were used, and that subset was treated as a discovery cohort. All discovery cohort repertoires had been generated on a single sequencing platform. HLA typing covered class I and class II loci at four-digit resolution. The number of typed donors differed by locus: 629-630 for A, B, C, DRB1 and DQB1; 500 to 550 for DQA1; around 580 for DPA1; and roughly 490 for DPB1. Several DR-DQ haplotypes were handled as single units for association and clustering because linkage in the cohort was strong. Across some 400 genotyped donors of the cohort, an average of approximately 200,000 unique TCR beta nucleotide sequences per donor were sequenced, and 15% to 20% of those sequences were non-productive. Study-level results and caveats: When HLA alleles, especially DR and DQ, strongly co-occurred, attributing TCR associations to individual alleles was difficult. In a later genetic analysis, a missense DCLRE1C variant was associated with V-gene and J-gene trimming of TCR beta chains, and the association was replicated in an independent cohort. Specific HLA alleles were associated with roughly 17,000 TCR beta sequences at a false discovery rate of 0.05 in a later analysis. According to the authors, the approach could potentially be generalized to other disease states and immunological phenotypes. Correlated functional status among segregating V segments might be attributable to linkage disequilibrium, but an unknown experimental factor could not be ruled out. The study listed over 150 TCR beta chains as associated with cytomegalovirus. Because some donors lacked HLA typing at each locus, the association tests relied only on the typed subset. In a later analysis, most CMV-associated TCR beta chains were found to appear HLA-restricted, with HLA associations seemingly driven largely by CMV exposure. The cohort was sequenced for TCR beta chains only, and without alpha or paired-chain data the features that could be detected were limited. A few of the identified cytomegalovirus-associated TCR beta chains were confirmed in vitro to be specific for cytomegalovirus antigens. A further reported finding was that TCR beta sequences accurately predicted the HLA-A and HLA-B alleles for most subjects in the first cohort. Some IMGT-functional V segments, including TRBV6-2 and TRBV6-3, could not be told apart with the 87-base-pair reads, so those segments were excluded. Sequencing depth was assumed to be roughly uniform across donors in the presence/absence analyses, though that assumption may not hold. The earlier analysis of 587 of the donors excluded roughly 16 rarely observed V segments, including chromosome 9 orphons, because counts were too low. In a later analysis, HLA-associated TCR beta chains showed more clonal expansion and lower generation probabilities than non-associated chains that were equally common. Immune exposure information for the cohort was limited to CMV serostatus. A later analysis reported that several top co-occurrence clusters appeared linked to parvovirus B19, influenza, CMV and Epstein-Barr virus. In a later analysis, TCR association rates were found to vary across HLA loci, with the most associated TCRs seen for DRB1 alleles and the fewest for HLA-C alleles. An earlier analysis of approximately 530 of the donors showed that most TCR beta V segments appeared in productive rearrangements either about 87% or about 30% of the time, which broadly matched IMGT annotations. A cluster of highly shared sequence variants was judged likely to represent a technical artifact of the sequencing pipeline. While some public TCRs were present in many individuals, most TCR sequences turned up only very rarely across donors. The classifier was reported to diagnose cytomegalovirus status with high specificity and sensitivity in both the original cohort and the validation cohort. In a later genetic analysis, fewer N-insertions in productive TCRs were reported among donors in an Asian-associated ancestry cluster than the 666-donor mean.

As to this clone: Which antigen it targets is not known. No clone much larger than this one lies a single base away; base qualities are absent.

V was cut back by 7 bases and J by 0 bases, leaving a gap of 13 bases between them. The CDR3 covers 13 residues, taking in both the cysteine and the phenylalanine. Just CDR3 DNA is preserved here, 39 bases in frame from base 1. Reading the germline V gene gives CDR1 SQVTM and CDR2 ANQGSEA. The cohort consisted of 650 to 850 healthy bone marrow donors. At the time of sampling, all cohort members were nominally healthy, though unrecorded immune exposures were likely present. The donor tested CMV seropositive, placing the donor among the 289 seropositive members of the cohort. A peripheral blood sample was collected from each donor, and TCR beta sequencing was performed on peripheral blood mononuclear cells. The Qiagen DNeasy Blood Extraction Kit was used to extract genomic DNA from the blood cell samples. Library preparation was by the immunoSEQ multiplex PCR assay. A mixture of 60 forward primers for TCR Vbeta segments and 13 reverse primers for TCR Jbeta segments was used in the multiplex PCR. A multiplex PCR assay on genomic DNA amplified the CDR3 region of rearranged TCR beta genes. The amplified TCR beta libraries were sequenced on the Illumina HiSeq System as 87-base-pair reads. In the original analysis: In a later analysis, tens of millions of unique TCR beta chains were counted across the 500 to 700 repertoires, and roughly 11 million of these chains were shared by at least two donors. A nearest-neighbor algorithm error-corrected the raw reads and collapsed the reads into unique sequences, merging closely related sequences to remove PCR and sequencing errors. CDR3 sequences were aligned to IMGT reference sequences to assign V, D and J gene segments. For a sequence to be retained, a match of at least six nucleotides was required to both a V gene segment and a J gene segment. A rearrangement counted as productive if the CDR3 had no stop codons and remained in frame with V and J, and every other rearrangement counted as non-productive. Following IMGT convention, CDR3 was defined as the stretch from the second conserved V-encoded cysteine up to the conserved J-encoded phenylalanine. Sequences without an unambiguous match to a single V gene segment were excluded from the earlier analysis of several hundred of the donors. An earlier analysis of under 750 of the donors called V segments functional above 56.7% productive rearrangements and segregating when the between-donor standard deviation exceeded 5%. A statistical classification framework was built for diagnosing cytomegalovirus status from the catalog of TCR beta chain sequences. A later analysis assigned V and J genes by comparing TCR nucleotide sequences with IMGT/GENE-DB human TR gene sequences. A later analysis assigned CDR3 sequences and most-parsimonious VDJ recombination scenarios with the TCRdist pipeline. In a later analysis, each TCR beta chain was defined by its CDR3 amino acid sequence together with its V-gene family, and reads without a unique V-gene family were excluded. A later analysis removed over 500 highly shared, low-generation-probability nucleotide sequences to deal with suspected cross-contamination and a sequencing artifact. In a later analysis, a clonal expansion index for each public chain was calculated from normalized within-repertoire ranks of inferred template counts. Generation probabilities in a later analysis came from a VDJ recombination model fitted to out-of-frame rearrangements, and those results were checked against IGoR. A later analysis scored TCR-TCR, TCR-HLA and TCR-CMV co-occurrence with hypergeometric tests, applying a repertoire-size bias correction to TCR pairs. In a later analysis, false discovery rates were estimated by permuting HLA or CMV assignments 20 times. In a later analysis, co-occurring TCRs were grouped using DBSCAN, and TCRdist sequence similarity was added for clustering within HLA-allele-positive subsets. Co-occurrence clustering excluded repertoires with fewer than 30,000 or more than 120,000 public chains, plus five with anomalous nucleotide sharing. The table comes from immuneACCESS by way of TCRdb, which keeps in-frame sequences with V and J called. Part of the clones is missing from these tables; in studies checked, under half for an unresolved V gene and the rest for unknown reasons. The V and J calls and the clone size are those of that table, but D and trimming were determined from the DNA. The sample table holds fewer than 80,000 clones, of which 75% were seen once. The ten biggest clones cover around a quarter of the sample.

Rearrangement joined TRBV29-1 to TRBJ2-7, and perhaps TRBD2 as D gene, on 7 matching bases. This clonotype was obtained from a woman aged 40 to 50 in good health and CMV-seropositive. Sequenced input: PBMCs. CDR3 protein: CSAEGGSSYEQYF. The DNA sequence is given as TGCAGCGCTGAGGGGGGGAGCTCCTACGAGCAGTACTTC.